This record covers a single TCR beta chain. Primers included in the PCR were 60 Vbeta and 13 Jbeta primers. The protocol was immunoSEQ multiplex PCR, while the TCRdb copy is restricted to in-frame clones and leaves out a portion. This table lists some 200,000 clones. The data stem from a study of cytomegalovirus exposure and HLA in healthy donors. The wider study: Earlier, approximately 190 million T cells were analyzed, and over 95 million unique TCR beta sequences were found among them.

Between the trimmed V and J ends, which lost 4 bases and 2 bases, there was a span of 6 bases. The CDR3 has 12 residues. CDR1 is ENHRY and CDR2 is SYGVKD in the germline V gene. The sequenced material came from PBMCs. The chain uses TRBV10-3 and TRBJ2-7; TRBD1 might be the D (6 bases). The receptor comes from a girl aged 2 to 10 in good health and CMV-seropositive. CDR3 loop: CAISGDTYEQYF. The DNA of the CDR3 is TGTGCCATCAGTGGGGACACCTACGAGCAGTACTTC.